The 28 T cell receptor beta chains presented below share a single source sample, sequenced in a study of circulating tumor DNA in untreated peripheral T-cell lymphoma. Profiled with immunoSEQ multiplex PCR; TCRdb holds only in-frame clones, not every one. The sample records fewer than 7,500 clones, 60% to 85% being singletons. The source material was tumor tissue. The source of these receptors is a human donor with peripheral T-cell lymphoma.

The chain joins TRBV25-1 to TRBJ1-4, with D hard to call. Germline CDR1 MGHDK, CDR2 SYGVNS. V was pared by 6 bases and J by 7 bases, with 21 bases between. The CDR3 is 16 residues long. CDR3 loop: CASSAYGGHTGEKLFF. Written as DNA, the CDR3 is TGTGCCAGCAGCGCCTACGGCGGGCATACGGGTGAAAAACTGTTTTTT.

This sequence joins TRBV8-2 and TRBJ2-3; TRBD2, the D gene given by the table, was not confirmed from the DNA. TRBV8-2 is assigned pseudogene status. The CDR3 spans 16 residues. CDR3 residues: CASSLRAGGRTDTQYF. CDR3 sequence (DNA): TGTGCCAGCAGTTTGCGAGCGGGGGGACGCACAGATACGCAGTATTTT.

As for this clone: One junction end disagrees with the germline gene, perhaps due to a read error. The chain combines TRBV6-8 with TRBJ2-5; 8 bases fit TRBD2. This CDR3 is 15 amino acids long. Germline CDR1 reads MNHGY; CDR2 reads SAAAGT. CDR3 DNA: TGTGCCATCAGTGCTTCGGGGGGGACCCAAGAGACCCAGTACTTC. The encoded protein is CAISASGGTQETQYF.

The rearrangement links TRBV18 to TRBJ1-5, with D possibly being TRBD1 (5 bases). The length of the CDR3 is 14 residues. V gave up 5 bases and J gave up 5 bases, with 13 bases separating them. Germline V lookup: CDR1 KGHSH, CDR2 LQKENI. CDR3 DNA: TGTGCCAGCTCAGTAGGGACGGAATATCAGCCCCAGCATTTT. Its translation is CASSVGTEYQPQHF.

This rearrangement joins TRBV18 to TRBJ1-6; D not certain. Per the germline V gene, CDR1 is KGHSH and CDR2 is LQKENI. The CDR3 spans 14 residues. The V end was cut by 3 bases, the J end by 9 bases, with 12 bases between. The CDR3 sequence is CASSPGRMGSPLHF. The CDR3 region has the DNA TGTGCCAGCTCACCTGGAAGAATGGGTTCACCCCTCCACTTT. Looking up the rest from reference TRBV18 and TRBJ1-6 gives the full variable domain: NAGVMQNPRHLVRRRGQEARLRCSPMKGHSHVYWYRQLPEEGLKFMVYLQKENIIDESGMPKERFSAEFPKEGPSILRIQQVVRGDSAAYFCASSPGRMGSPLHFGNGTRLTVT.

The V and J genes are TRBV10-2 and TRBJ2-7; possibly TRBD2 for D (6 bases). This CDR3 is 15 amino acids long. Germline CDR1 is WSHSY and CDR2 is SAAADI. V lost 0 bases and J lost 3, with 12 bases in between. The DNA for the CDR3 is TGCGCCAGCAGTGAGTCCCTAGCGAACTACTACGAGCAGTACTTC. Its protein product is CASSESLANYYEQYF.

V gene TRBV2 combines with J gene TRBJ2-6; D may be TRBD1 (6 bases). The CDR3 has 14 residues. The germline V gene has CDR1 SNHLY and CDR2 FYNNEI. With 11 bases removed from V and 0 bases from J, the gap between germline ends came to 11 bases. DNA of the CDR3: TGTGCCGGTAAGACAGGCTCTGGGGCCAACGTCCTGACTTTC. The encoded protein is CAGKTGSGANVLTF.

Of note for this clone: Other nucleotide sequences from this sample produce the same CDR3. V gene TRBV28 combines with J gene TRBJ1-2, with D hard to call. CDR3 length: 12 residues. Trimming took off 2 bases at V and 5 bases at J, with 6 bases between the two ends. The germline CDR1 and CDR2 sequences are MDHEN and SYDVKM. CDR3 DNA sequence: TGTGCCAGCAGTTTACAAGGGTATGGCTACACCTTC. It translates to CASSLQGYGYTF.

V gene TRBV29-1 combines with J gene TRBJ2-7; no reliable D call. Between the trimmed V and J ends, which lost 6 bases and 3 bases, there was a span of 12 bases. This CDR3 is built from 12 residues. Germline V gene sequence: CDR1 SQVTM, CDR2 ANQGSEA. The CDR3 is CSVANGGYEQYF. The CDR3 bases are TGCAGCGTCGCAAACGGTGGCTACGAGCAGTACTTC.

CDR3 in DNA: TGTGCCAGCAGCCCCATTGGAGAGTGGACTGAAGCTTTCTTT. This translates into CASSPIGEWTEAFF. The rearrangement joins TRBV14 to TRBJ1-1; no definite D call. Per germline, CDR1 SGHDN and CDR2 FVKESK. The CDR3 covers 14 residues. Trimming stripped 4 bases from V and 5 bases from J, with 14 bases between.

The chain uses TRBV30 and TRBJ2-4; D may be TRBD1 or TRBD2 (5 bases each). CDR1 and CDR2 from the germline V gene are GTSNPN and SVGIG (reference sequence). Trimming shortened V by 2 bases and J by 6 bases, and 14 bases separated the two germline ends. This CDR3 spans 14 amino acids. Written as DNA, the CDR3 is TGTGCCTGGAGTACCTCAGGGACCACAAACATTCAGTACTTC. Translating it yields CAWSTSGTTNIQYF.

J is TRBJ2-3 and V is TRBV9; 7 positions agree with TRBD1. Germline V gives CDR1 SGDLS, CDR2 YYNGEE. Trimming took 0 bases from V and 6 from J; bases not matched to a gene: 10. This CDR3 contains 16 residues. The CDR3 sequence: CASSVGHRGVADTQYF. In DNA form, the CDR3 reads TGTGCCAGCAGCGTAGGACACAGGGGAGTTGCGGATACGCAGTATTTT.

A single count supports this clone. The CDR3: CASSDIRGTNEKLFF. CDR3 nucleotides: TGTGCCAGCAGCGATATCCGGGGAACTAATGAAAAACTGTTTTTT. This sequence joins TRBV11-1 and TRBJ1-4; D unresolved. This CDR3 is 15 amino acids long. Trimming took off 5 bases at V and 1 base at J, with 11 bases between the two ends. Germline V lookup: CDR1 SGHAT, CDR2 FQDESV (reference sequence). Full variable domain (remainder filled in from reference TRBV11-1 and TRBJ1-4): EAEVAQSPRYKITEKSQAVAFWCDPISGHATLYWYRQILGQGPELLVQFQDESVVDDSQLPKDRFSAERLKGVDSTLKIQPAELGDSAMYLCASSDIRGTNEKLFFGSGTQLSVL.

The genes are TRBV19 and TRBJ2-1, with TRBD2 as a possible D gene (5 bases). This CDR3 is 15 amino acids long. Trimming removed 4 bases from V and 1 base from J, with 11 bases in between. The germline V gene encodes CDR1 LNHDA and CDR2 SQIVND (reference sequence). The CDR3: CASSRFGGSYNEQFF. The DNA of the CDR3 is TGTGCCAGTAGTAGGTTCGGCGGGTCCTACAATGAGCAGTTCTTC. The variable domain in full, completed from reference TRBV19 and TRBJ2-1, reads DGGITQSPKYLFRKEGQNVTLSCEQNLNHDAMYWYRQDPGQGLRLIYYSQIVNDFQKGDIAEGYSVSREKKESFPLTVTSAQKNPTAFYLCASSRFGGSYNEQFFGPGTRLTVL.

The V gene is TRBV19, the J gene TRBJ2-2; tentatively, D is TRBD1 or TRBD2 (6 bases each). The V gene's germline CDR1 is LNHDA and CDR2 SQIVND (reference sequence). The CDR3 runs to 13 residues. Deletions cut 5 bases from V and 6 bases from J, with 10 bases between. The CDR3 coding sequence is TGTGCCAGTAGTTGGGGGGCCGCCGGGGAGCTGTTTTTT. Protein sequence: CASSWGAAGELFF.

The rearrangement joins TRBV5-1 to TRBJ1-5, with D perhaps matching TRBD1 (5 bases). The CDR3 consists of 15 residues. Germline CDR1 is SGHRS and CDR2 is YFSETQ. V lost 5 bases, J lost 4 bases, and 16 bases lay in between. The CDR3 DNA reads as TGCGCCAGCAGTTCTGACGGCGGGGGGAATCAGCCCCAGCATTTT. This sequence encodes CASSSDGGGNQPQHF.

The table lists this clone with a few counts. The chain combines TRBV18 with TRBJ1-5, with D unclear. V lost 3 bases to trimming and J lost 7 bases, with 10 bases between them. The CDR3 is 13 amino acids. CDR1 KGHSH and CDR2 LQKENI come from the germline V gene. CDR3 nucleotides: TGTGCCAGCTCACCCATCCACGAGCAGCCCCAGCATTTT. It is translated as CASSPIHEQPQHF.

The CDR3 loop is CASSFPSRDRGQNTGELFF. Here the CDR3 DNA reads TGTGCCAGCAGTTTCCCCTCCAGGGACAGGGGACAAAACACCGGGGAGCTGTTTTTT. The V and J genes are TRBV6-9 and TRBJ2-2, with 10 bases lining up with TRBD1. V trimming: 4 bases; J trimming: 2 bases; junction bases outside the gene matches: 13. The CDR3 runs to 19 residues. CDR1 and CDR2 (germline): MNHGY, SVAAGI.

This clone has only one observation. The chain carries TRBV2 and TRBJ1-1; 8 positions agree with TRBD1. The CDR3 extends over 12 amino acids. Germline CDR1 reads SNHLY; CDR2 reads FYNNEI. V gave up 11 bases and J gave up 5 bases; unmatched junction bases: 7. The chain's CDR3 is CAVQQGDTEAFF. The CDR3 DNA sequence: TGTGCCGTTCAACAGGGGGATACTGAAGCTTTCTTT. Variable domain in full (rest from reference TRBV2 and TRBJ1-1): EPEVTQTPSHQVTQMGQEVILRCVPISNHLYFYWYRQILGQKVEFLVSFYNNEISEKSEIFDDQFSVERPDGSNFTLKIRSTKLEDSAMYFCAVQQGDTEAFFGQGTRLTVV.

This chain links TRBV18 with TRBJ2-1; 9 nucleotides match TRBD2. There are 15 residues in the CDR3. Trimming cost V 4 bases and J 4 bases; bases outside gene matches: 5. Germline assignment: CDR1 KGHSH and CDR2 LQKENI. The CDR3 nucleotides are TGTGCCAGCTCACTGACTAGCGGACGATACAATGAGCAGTTCTTC. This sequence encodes CASSLTSGRYNEQFF.

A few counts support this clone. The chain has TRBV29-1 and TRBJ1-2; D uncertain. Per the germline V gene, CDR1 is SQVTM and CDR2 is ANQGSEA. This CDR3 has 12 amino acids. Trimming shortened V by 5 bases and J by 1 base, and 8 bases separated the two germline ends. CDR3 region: CSVQEFNYGYTF. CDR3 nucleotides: TGCAGCGTTCAGGAGTTTAACTATGGCTACACCTTC.

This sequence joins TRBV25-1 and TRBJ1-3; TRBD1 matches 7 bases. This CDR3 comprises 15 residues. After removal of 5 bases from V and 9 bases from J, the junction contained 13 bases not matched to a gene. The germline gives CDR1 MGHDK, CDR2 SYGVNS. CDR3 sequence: CASSNFRDSVATIYF. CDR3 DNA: TGTGCCAGCAGTAACTTCCGGGACAGCGTGGCCACCATATATTTT.

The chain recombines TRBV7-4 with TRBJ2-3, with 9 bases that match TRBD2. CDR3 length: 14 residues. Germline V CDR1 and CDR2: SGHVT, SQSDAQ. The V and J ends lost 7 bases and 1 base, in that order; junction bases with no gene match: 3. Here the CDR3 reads CASISSGGTDTQYF. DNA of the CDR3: TGTGCCAGCATATCTAGCGGGGGCACAGATACGCAGTATTTT.

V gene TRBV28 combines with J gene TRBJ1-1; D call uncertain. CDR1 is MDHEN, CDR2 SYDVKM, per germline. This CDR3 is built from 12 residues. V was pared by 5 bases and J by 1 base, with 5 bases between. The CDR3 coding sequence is TGTGCCAGCAGTCGTTGGAACACTGAAGCTTTCTTT. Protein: CASSRWNTEAFF.

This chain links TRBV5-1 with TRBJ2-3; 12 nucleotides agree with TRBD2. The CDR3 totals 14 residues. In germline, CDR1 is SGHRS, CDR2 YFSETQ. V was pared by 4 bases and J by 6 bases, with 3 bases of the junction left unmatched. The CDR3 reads CASSLGTSGDTQYF. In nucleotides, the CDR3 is TGCGCCAGCAGCCTAGGGACTAGCGGGGATACGCAGTATTTT.

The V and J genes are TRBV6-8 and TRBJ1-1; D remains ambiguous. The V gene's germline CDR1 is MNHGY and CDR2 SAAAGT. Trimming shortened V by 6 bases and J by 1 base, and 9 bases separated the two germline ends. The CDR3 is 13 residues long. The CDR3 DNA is TGTGCCAGCAGGAGACATGAGAACACTGAAGCTTTCTTT. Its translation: CASRRHENTEAFF.

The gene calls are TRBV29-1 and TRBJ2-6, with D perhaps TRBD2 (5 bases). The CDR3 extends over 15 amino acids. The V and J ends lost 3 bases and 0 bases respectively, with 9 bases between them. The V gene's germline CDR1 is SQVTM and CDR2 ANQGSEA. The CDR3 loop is CSVDYGNSGANVLTF. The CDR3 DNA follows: TGCAGCGTTGATTACGGGAACTCTGGGGCCAACGTCCTGACTTTC.

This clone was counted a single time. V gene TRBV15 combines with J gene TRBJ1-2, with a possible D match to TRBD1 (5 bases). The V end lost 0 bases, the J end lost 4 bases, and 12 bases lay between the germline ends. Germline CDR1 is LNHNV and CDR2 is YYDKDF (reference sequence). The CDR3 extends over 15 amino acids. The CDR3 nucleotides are TGTGCCACCAGCAGAGATAGGCAGGGCAGCTATGGCTACACCTTC. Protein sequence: CATSRDRQGSYGYTF.